These 6 T cell receptor beta chains were all obtained from the same sample, sequenced in a study of vaccination effects on CD4 cells after COVID-19. The assay was immunoSEQ multiplex PCR, and TCRdb's table has in-frame clones only and misses some. The sample lists 20,000 to 25,000 clones; less than 85% were seen once. The antigens for these receptors are not known. Viral peptide pools were used in the ViraFEST assay to expand antigen-specific CD4+ T cells, and sequencing came afterward. The culture ran for less than 12 days, and then CD4+ T cells were isolated. Participants were vaccinated with two doses of either the BNT162b2 or mRNA-1273 vaccine. The source was CD4+ T cells from PBMCs cultured with HCoV-229E spike peptides, collected after COVID-19 vaccination. These TCRs come from a human donor who received a COVID-19 vaccine.

The chain has TRBV19 and TRBJ2-6; a possible D gene is TRBD1 (5 bases). CDR3 length equals 15 residues. CDR1 is LNHDA and CDR2 is SQIVND in the germline V gene (reference sequence). Trimming left V 5 bases short and J 3 bases short, with 11 bases between. The CDR3 reads CASSSGHVGANVLTF. CDR3 nucleotides: TGTGCCAGTAGTTCCGGACACGTTGGGGCCAACGTCCTGACTTTC.

In DNA form, the CDR3 reads TGCGCCAGCAGCCAAGAAGTTCTGAACTATGGCTACACCTTC. The encoded protein is CASSQEVLNYGYTF. V gene TRBV4-1 combines with J gene TRBJ1-2; D remains ambiguous. The germline gives CDR1 MGHRA, CDR2 YSYEKL. The CDR3 has 14 amino acids. V lost 0 bases and J lost 2, with 7 bases in between.

The chain uses TRBV5-1 and TRBJ2-5; 10 bases fit TRBD1. Germline CDR1 and CDR2: SGHRS and YFSETQ. The CDR3 consists of 16 residues. V gave up 4 bases and J gave up 5 bases; unmatched junction bases: 11. CDR3 nucleotide sequence: TGCGCCAGCAGCCCGCGGGGACAGGGGTTTCGGGAGACCCAGTACTTC. Its translation: CASSPRGQGFRETQYF.

There are a few counts of this clone. The rearrangement links TRBV30 to TRBJ1-3; D uncertain. The CDR3 contains 15 residues. V gave up 0 bases and J gave up 0 bases, with 9 bases separating them. Germline V gives CDR1 GTSNPN, CDR2 SVGIG (reference sequence). CDR3 in amino acids: CAWSVSRSSGNTIYF. The DNA of the CDR3 is TGTGCCTGGAGTGTCTCTAGGAGCTCTGGAAACACCATATATTTT.

This chain uses TRBV5-4 with TRBJ1-1; TRBD1 aligns across 8 bases. The CDR3 extends over 13 amino acids. The junction had 4 bases not matched to a gene; V was cut back by 0 bases and J by 9 bases. Germline V gene data show CDR1 as SGHNT and CDR2 as YYREEE (reference sequence). This CDR3 reads CASSLARQGKAFF. The CDR3 DNA follows: TGTGCCAGCAGCTTGGCCAGACAGGGGAAAGCTTTCTTT.

The chain employs TRBV10-1 and TRBJ2-3, with 10 bases matching TRBD1. The CDR3 spans 15 residues. The germline gives CDR1 WNHNN, CDR2 SYGVQD (reference sequence). The trim removed 7 bases at V and 1 base at J, leaving 5 bases unmatched. In DNA, the CDR3 is TGCGCCAGCATGGAAGGGACAGGGGGCACAGATACGCAGTATTTT. Its protein is CASMEGTGGTDTQYF.